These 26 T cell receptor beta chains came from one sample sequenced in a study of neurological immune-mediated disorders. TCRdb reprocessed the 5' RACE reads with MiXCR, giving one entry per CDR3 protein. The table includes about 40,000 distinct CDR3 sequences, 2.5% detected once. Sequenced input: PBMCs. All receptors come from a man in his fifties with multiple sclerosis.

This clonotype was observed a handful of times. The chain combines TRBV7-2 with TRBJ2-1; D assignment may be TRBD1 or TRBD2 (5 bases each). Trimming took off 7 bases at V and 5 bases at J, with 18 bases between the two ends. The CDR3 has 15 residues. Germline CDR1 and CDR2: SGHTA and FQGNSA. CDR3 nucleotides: TGTGCCAGCACCACGGGACCTCGGCGGAACAATGAGCAGTTCTTC. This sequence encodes CASTTGPRRNNEQFF.

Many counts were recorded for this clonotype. CDR3 bases: TGTGCCAGCAGTTCAGGGGGACAGGGGAACACTGAAGCTTTCTTT. The encoded protein is CASSSGGQGNTEAFF. This sequence joins TRBV12-3 or TRBV12-4 and TRBJ1-1, with 9 bases that match TRBD1. The CDR3 contains 15 residues. The ends lost 4 bases at V and 1 base at J; junction bases unmatched: 4.

This CDR3 is CASSPAFYEQYF. For the CDR3, the DNA is TGTGCCAGCAGCCCCGCTTTCTACGAGCAGTACTTC. J is TRBJ2-7 and V is TRBV6-2 or TRBV6-3, with D unresolved. Germline V gene sequence: CDR1 MNHEY, CDR2 SVGEGT. With 6 bases removed from V and 3 bases from J, the gap between germline ends came to 9 bases. CDR3 length: 12 amino acids.

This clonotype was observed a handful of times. For the CDR3, the DNA is TGTGCCAGCAGCTCCCCGACAGGGGGCCTTGAGACCCAGTACTTC. Translation: CASSSPTGGLETQYF. The V call is TRBV7-9, the J call TRBJ2-5; TRBD1 matches at 10 bases. Germline V gene data show CDR1 as SEHNR and CDR2 as FQNEAQ (reference sequence). The CDR3 runs to 15 residues. With 4 bases clipped from V and 5 bases from J, the junction kept 7 bases outside the gene matches.

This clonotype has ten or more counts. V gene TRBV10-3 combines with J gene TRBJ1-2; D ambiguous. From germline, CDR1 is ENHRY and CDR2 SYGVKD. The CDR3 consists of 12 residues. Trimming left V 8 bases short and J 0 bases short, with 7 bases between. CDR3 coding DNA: TGTGCCATCGGCACGGCTAACTATGGCTACACCTTC. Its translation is CAIGTANYGYTF.

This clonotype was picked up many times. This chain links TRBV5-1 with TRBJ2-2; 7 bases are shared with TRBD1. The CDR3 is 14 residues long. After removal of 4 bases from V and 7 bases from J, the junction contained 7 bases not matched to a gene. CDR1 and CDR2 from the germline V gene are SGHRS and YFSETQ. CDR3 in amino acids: CASSGTGDGGELFF. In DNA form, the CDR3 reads TGCGCCAGCAGCGGAACAGGGGATGGCGGGGAGCTGTTTTTT.

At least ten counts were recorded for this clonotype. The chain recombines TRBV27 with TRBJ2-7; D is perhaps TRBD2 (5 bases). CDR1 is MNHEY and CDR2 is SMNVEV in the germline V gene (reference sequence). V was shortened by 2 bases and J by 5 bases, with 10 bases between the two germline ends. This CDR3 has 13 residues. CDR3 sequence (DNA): TGTGCCAGCAGTTTAACCCACGGGAACGAGCAGTACTTC. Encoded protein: CASSLTHGNEQYF.

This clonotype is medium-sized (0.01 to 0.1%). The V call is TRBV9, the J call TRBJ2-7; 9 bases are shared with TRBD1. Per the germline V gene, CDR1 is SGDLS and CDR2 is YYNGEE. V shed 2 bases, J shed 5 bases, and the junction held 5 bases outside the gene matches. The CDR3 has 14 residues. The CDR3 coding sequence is TGTGCCAGCAGCGTCCGGGACAGGGAGGACGAGCAGTACTTC. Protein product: CASSVRDREDEQYF.

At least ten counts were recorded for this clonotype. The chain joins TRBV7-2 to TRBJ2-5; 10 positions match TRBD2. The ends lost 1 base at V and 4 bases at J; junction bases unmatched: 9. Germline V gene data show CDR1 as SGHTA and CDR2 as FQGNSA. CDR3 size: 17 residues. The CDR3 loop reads CASSLVPSGGDRETQYF. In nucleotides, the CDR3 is TGTGCCAGCAGCTTAGTCCCCAGCGGGGGGGATCGAGAGACCCAGTACTTC.

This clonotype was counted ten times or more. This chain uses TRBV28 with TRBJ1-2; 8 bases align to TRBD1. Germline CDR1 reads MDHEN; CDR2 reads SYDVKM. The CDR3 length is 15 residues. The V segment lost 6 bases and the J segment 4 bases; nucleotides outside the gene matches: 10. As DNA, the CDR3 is TGTGCCAGCAGCACAGGGGGGGGTGGGAGCTATGGCTACACCTTC. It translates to CASSTGGGGSYGYTF.

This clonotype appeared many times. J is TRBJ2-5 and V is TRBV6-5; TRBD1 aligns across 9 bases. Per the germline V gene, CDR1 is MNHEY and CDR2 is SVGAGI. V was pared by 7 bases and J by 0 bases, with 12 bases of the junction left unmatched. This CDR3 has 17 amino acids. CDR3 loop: CASTKLRDRAHQETQYF. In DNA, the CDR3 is TGTGCCAGCACCAAACTCCGGGACAGGGCCCACCAAGAGACCCAGTACTTC.

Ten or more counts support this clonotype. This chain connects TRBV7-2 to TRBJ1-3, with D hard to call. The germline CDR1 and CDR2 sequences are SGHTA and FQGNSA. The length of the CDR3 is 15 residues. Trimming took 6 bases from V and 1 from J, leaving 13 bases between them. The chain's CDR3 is CASRRRTESGNTIYF. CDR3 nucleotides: TGTGCCAGCAGGAGGAGGACTGAGTCTGGAAACACCATATATTTT.

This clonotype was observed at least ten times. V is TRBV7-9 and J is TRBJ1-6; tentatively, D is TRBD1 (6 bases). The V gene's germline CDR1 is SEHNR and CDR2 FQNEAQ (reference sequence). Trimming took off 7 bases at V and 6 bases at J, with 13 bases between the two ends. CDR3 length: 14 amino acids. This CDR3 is CASTKDRRNSPLHF. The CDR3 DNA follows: TGTGCCAGCACCAAAGACAGGCGTAATTCACCCCTCCACTTT. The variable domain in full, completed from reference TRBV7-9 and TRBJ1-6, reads DTGVSQNPRHKITKRGQNVTFRCDPISEHNRLYWYRQTLGQGPEFLTYFQNEAQLEKSRLLSDRFSAERPKGSFSTLEIQRTEQGDSAMYLCASTKDRRNSPLHFGNGTRLTVT.

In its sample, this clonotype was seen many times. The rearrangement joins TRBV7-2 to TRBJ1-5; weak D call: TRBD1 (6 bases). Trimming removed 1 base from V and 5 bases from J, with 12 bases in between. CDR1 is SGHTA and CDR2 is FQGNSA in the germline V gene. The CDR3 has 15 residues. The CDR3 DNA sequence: TGTGCCAGCAGCTTAGGGGACACCGAATATCAGCCCCAGCATTTT. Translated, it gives CASSLGDTEYQPQHF.

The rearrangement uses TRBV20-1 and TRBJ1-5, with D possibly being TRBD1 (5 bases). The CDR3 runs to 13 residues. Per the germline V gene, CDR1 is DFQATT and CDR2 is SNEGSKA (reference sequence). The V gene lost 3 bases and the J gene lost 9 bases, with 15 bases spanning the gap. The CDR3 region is CSARWRTQGPQHF. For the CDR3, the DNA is TGCAGTGCTAGGTGGCGGACTCAGGGGCCCCAGCATTTT.

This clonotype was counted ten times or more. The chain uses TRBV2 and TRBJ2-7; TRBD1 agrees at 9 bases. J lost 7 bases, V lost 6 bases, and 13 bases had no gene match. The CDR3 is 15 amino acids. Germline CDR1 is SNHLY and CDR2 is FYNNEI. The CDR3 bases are TGTGCCAGCAGACCATCCGGGACAGGGTTGAGGGAGCAGTACTTC. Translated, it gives CASRPSGTGLREQYF.

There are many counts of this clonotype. The CDR3 DNA sequence: TGCAGTGCTAGAACTAGCGGGGGGCAGTTCTTC. It specifies CSARTSGGQFF. The V gene is TRBV20-1, the J gene TRBJ2-1; 11 bases are a match to TRBD2. Trimming cost V 2 bases and J 12 bases; bases outside gene matches: 0. The CDR3 has 11 residues. Looked up from germline, CDR1 is DFQATT and CDR2 is SNEGSKA (reference sequence).

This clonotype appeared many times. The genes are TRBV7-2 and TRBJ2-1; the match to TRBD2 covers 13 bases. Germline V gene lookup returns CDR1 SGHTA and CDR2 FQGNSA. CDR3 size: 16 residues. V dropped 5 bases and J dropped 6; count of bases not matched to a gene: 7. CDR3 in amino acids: CASSAPGLAGTNEQFF. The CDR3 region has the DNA TGTGCCAGCAGCGCGCCGGGACTAGCGGGGACCAATGAGCAGTTCTTC.

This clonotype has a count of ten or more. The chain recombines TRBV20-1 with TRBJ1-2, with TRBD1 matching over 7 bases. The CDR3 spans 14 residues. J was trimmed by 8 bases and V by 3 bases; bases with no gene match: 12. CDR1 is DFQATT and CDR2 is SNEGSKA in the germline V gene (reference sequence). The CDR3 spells CSASGTEGPGGYTF. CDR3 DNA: TGCAGTGCTAGCGGGACAGAGGGCCCGGGGGGCTACACCTTC.

DNA for the CDR3: TGTGCCAGCAGCAAAGGGGGGGACCTTAACACTGAAGCTTTCTTT. Translating it yields CASSKGGDLNTEAFF. The chain links TRBV28 to TRBJ1-1; a possible D gene is TRBD1 (6 bases). The CDR3 has 15 amino acids. The V end was cut by 6 bases, the J end by 2 bases, with 16 bases between. Germline CDR1 reads MDHEN; CDR2 reads SYDVKM.

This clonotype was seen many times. Written as DNA, the CDR3 is TGCGCCAGCAGCTTGGTAATGCAAGGGGAGTTGTCTTTCTTT. Encoded protein: CASSLVMQGELSFF. The chain recombines TRBV5-1 with TRBJ1-1, with D maybe TRBD1 (5 bases). The length of the CDR3 is 14 residues. V was trimmed by 0 bases and J by 12 bases, leaving 18 bases between them. Germline CDR1 SGHRS, CDR2 YFSETQ.

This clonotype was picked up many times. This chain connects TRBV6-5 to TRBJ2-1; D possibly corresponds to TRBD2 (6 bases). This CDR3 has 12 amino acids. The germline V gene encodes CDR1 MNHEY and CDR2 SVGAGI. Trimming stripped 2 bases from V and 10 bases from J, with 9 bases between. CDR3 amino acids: CASSYGAGEQFF. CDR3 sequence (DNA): TGTGCCAGCAGTTACGGCGCGGGGGAGCAGTTCTTC.

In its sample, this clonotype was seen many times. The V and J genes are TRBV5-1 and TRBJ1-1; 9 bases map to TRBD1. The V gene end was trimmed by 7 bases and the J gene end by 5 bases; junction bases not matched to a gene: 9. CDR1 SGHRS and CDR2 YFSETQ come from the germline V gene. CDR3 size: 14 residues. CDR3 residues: CASGPQGAGTEAFF. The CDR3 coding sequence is TGCGCCAGCGGCCCACAGGGGGCTGGGACTGAAGCTTTCTTT.

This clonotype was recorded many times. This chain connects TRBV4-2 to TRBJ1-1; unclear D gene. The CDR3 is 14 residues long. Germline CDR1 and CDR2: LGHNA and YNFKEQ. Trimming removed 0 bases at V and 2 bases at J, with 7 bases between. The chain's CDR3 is CASSQDRSNTEAFF. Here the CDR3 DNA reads TGTGCCAGCAGCCAAGATCGGTCAAACACTGAAGCTTTCTTT.

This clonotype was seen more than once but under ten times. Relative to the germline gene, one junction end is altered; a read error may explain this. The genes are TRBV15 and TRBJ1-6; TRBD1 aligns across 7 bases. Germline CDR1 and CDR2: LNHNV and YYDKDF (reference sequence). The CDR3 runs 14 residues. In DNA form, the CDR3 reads TGTGCCACCAGCAGGGAGGGACAGTTGTCACCCCTCAACTTT. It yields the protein CATSREGQLSPLNF.

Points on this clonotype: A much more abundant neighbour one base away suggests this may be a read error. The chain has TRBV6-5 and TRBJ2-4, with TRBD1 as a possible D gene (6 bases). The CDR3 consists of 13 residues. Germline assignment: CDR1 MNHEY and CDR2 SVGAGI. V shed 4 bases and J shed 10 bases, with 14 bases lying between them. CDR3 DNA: TGTGCCAGCAGTTCCGGGACACCTAAAATTCAGTACTTC. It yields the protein CASSSGTPKIQYF.